The table lists the clone carrying this T cell receptor beta chain with many counts. Antigen specificity is unknown. This specimen belongs to a study of identical twins. Points from the study as a whole: A cross-sectional statistical analysis, not follow-up of the same donors, supported the conclusions.

cDNA molecules carried unique molecular identifiers, and template switching added a universal primer site. TCRdb passed the 5' RACE reads through MiXCR, listing each CDR3 protein once. The data contain about 700,000 distinct CDR3 sequences, 5.5% to 6.5% of them singletons. This TCR derives from a man aged 18 to 30 in good health. The sample consisted of naive T cells sorted from blood.

The CDR3 coding sequence is TGCAGTGCCCGAGACTCTAGCGGGCCTTCGGGTGAGCAGTTCTTC. It is translated as CSARDSSGPSGEQFF. J is TRBJ2-1 and V is TRBV20-1, with 8 nucleotides matching TRBD2. CDR1 and CDR2 (germline): DFQATT, SNEGSKA (reference sequence). This CDR3 is 15 amino acids long. Losses at the gene ends were 6 bases for V and 9 bases for J; bases not matched to a gene: 16.